This T cell receptor beta chain comes out of a study of T cells in narcolepsy. At the level of the study: Patients with NT1 or NT2 and healthy control donors were enrolled.

Study outcomes and limitations: Autoreactive clonotypes reportedly recurred in blood of same and different patients, not controls.

Repertoires were generated with immunoSEQ multiplex PCR, while TCRdb's copy carries only in-frame clones and drops some. The top ten clones hold over 0.65% of a sample with fewer than 40,000 clones, about 85% of them seen once. With respect to this clone: Its antigen remains unknown.

The TCR originated in a human donor with narcolepsy. The sample comprised CD45RA- memory CD4+ T cells from PBMCs.

CDR3 residues: CASSPRVSTDTQYF. In nucleotides, the CDR3 is TGTGCCAGCAGCCCCAGGGTATCCACAGATACGCAGTATTTT. The genes are TRBV9 and TRBJ2-3; D might be TRBD1 (5 bases). Germline CDR1 reads SGDLS; CDR2 reads YYNGEE. The CDR3 is 14 residues long. Between the trimmed V and J ends, which lost 4 bases and 2 bases, there was a span of 11 bases.